Listed below are T cell receptor beta chains from one sample, sequenced in a study of T cell changes during pregnancy in multiple sclerosis. Clones were sequenced by immunoSEQ multiplex PCR, and TCRdb holds only the in-frame ones, with some missing. The table shows tens of thousands of clones, with 85% to 95% occurring only once. Sequencing used peripheral blood, obtained in the third trimester of pregnancy. The source is a female donor in good health, enrolled as a control in a pregnancy study. CDR3s include the opening cysteine and the closing phenylalanine or tryptophan. Fields, in order: V gene, CDR3 protein.

V: TRBV7-9; CDR3: CASDLTGGSTGELFF
V: TRBV11-2; CDR3: CASSTKTGLDYNEQFF
V: TRBV19; CDR3: CASSTPWDRKNPSSYEQYF
V: TRBV4-1; CDR3: CASSPRVADSTDTQYF
V: TRBV5-8; CDR3: CASSIGLAGANTGELFF
V: TRBV30; CDR3: CAWSVQDRRGTEAFF
V: TRBV19; CDR3: CASSITSGAGETQYF
V: TRBV7-9; CDR3: CASSSRPRAYNEQFF
V: TRBV4-3; CDR3: CASSQETSGYNEQFF
V: TRBV10-3; CDR3: CAISDTGEQYF
V: TRBV6-5; CDR3: CASSYQTSRQETQYF
V: TRBV10-3; CDR3: CAISSGLAGSGTDTQYF